Described below is a single TCR beta chain sequence and its context. TCRdb keeps only in-frame clones here, not all; method: immunoSEQ multiplex PCR. Of about 710,000 clones in the sample, approximately 87% were seen once. The CDR3 spans 16 residues. Germline V CDR1 and CDR2: SGHTA, FQGNSA. V shed 1 base and J 3 bases; nucleotides not matched to a gene: 5. This entry is derived from a study of shared T cell receptors in the human thymus. These data also featured in a second study, about human thymus T cells. That work adds: It was healthy Finnish infants having corrective surgery for congenital heart defects who were the donors. Resections from corrective heart surgery provided thymus tissue. There appeared to be biased usage of V and J genes in thymic and blood repertoires. The related literature has documented a marked overlap of thymic repertoires among unrelated individuals.

Input material: thymocytes. This chain links TRBV7-2 with TRBJ2-3; 9 nucleotides align to TRBD2. The source of this sequence is a boy less than two years old with a congenital heart defect. CDR3 region: CASSLGVSGRTDTQYF. The CDR3 nucleotides are TGTGCCAGCAGCTTAGGAGTTAGCGGGAGAACAGATACGCAGTATTTT.